This T cell receptor (beta chain) emerged from a study of cytomegalovirus exposure and HLA in healthy donors. Study results and caveats: When the data were analyzed later, several of the most significant clusters appeared to be linked to common viral pathogens.

Trimming removed 10 bases at V and 2 bases at J, with 14 bases between. The germline gives CDR1 ENHRY, CDR2 SYGVKD. This CDR3 is 13 amino acids long. As for this clone: As yet, its antigen is unknown.

A multiplex PCR was run with 60 Vbeta primers and 13 Jbeta primers. Sequencing was performed with immunoSEQ multiplex PCR; in TCRdb, only in-frame clones are kept and a portion is missing. Of fewer than 80,000 clones listed, roughly 69% are singletons. Sequenced: PBMCs. The TCR was taken from a woman aged 45 to 65 in good health and CMV-seropositive. The J gene is TRBJ1-1, the V gene TRBV10-3; tentative D call: TRBD1 (6 bases). The CDR3 region has the DNA TGTGCCACCGCCCCAGGGGCCAACACTGAAGCTTTCTTT. It specifies CATAPGANTEAFF.